This T cell receptor beta chain is drawn from a study of blood T cell repertoires in COVID-19. Study details: COVID-19 samples collected from the United States, Italy and Spain covered acute and convalescent phases. Sources were T cells, B-cell-depleted T cells, or PBMCs; the material itself was cDNA or gDNA.

Under the authors' procedure: The assay estimated nucleated cells by amplifying reference gene primers. TCRdb keeps only in-frame clones here, not all; method: immunoSEQ multiplex PCR. D and trimming were read from the DNA, whereas the V and J calls and clone size are those reported in that table. The table lists 300,000 to 350,000 clones, roughly 89% of them singletons, with approximately 9.4% in the top ten. Sequences were obtained from peripheral blood. This TCR derives from a man aged 25 to 40 with COVID-19, enrolled during active disease.

Written as DNA, the CDR3 is TGTGCCAGCAGCTCATCCGGGACACTGAACACTGAAGCTTTCTTT. Its translation is CASSSSGTLNTEAFF. The chain has TRBV7-2 and TRBJ1-1; the D gene is possibly TRBD1 (6 bases). Between the trimmed V and J ends, which lost 4 bases and 0 bases, there was a span of 12 bases. Germline V CDR1 and CDR2: SGHTA, FQGNSA. The CDR3 has 15 residues.